The present TCR beta chain was sequenced within a study of blood T cell repertoires in COVID-19. Generated by immunoSEQ multiplex PCR, the TCRdb table keeps only in-frame clones and is missing some. This sample carries around 200,000 clones, about four fifths of them seen once, and the ten largest clones take about 2.5%. The CDR3 totals 15 residues. V was clipped by 2 bases and J by 2 bases; unmatched bases: 4. Germline CDR1 is MNHEY and CDR2 is SVGAGI. In the case of this clone: This sample includes further DNA sequences coding for the same CDR3.

This receptor was identified in a woman aged 40-49 years with active or convalescent COVID-19. V is TRBV6-5 and J is TRBJ2-5, with 8 positions matching TRBD1. Sequencing input: peripheral blood. The CDR3: CASSYPQGGQETQYF. Here the CDR3 DNA reads TGTGCCAGCAGTTACCCACAGGGGGGACAAGAGACCCAGTACTTC.